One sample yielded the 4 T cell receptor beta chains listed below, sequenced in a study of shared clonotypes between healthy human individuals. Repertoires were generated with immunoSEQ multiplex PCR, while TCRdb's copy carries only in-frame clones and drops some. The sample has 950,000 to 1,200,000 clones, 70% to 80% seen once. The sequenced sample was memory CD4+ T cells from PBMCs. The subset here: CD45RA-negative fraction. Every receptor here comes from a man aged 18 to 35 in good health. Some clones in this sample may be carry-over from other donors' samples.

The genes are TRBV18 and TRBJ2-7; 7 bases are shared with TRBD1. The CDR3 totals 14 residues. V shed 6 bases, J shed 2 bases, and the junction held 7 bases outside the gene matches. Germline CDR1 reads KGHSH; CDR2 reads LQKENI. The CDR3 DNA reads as TGTGCCAGCTCTCCCCGGGACAGCCCCTACGAGCAGTACTTC. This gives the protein CASSPRDSPYEQYF.

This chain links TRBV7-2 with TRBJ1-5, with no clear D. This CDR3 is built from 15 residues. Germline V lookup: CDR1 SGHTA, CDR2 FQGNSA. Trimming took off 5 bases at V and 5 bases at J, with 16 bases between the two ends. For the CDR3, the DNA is TGTGCCAGCAGCCCGGAGGCAGGTACATATCAGCCCCAGCATTTT. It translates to CASSPEAGTYQPQHF.

Written as DNA, the CDR3 is TGTGCCAGCAGCCCCGCAGGTGGGGCCAACGTCCTGACTTTC. Translation gives CASSPAGGANVLTF. V is TRBV7-6 and J is TRBJ2-6; D gene unclear. V gave up 5 bases and J gave up 3 bases, with 8 bases separating them. The CDR3 totals 14 residues. CDR1 and CDR2 from the germline V gene are SGHVS and FNYEAQ.

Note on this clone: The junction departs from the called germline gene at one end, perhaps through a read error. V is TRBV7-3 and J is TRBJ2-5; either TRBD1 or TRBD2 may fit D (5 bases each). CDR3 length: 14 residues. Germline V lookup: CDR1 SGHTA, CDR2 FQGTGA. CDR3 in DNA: TGTGCCAGCCGCTTACGGGGACCCGAAGAGACCCAGTACTTC. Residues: CASRLRGPEETQYF.